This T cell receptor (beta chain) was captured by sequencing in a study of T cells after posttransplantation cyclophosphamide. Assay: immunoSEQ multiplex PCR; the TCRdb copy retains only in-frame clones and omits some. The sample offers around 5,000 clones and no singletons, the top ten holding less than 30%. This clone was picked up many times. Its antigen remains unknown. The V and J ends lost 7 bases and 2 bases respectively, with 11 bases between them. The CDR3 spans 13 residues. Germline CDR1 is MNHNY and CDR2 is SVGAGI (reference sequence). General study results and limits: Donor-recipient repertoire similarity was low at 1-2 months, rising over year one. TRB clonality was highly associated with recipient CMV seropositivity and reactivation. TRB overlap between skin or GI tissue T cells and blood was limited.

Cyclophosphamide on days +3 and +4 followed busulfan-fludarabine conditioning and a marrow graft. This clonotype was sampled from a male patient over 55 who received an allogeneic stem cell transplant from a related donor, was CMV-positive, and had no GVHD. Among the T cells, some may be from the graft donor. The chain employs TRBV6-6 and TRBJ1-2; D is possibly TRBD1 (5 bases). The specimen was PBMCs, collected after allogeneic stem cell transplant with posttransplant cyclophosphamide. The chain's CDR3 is CASIPDSNYGYTF. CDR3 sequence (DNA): TGTGCCAGCATTCCCGACAGCAACTATGGCTACACCTTC.